This paragraph covers one T cell receptor beta chain sequence. Its antigen is unknown. Here immunoSEQ multiplex PCR was the method, and the copy in TCRdb shows in-frame clones only, minus some. The sample includes around 76,000 clones, about 85% of them seen just once. The data derive from a study of T cell responses to AZD1222 COVID-19 vaccine. Study-wide results and caveats: Increases in Spike-specific TCR breadth and depth were seen after two AZD1222 doses. Donors were mostly white British, more females; clonal diversity possibly underestimated. Without day 14 samples, only post-peak T cell repertoires were studied.

The CDR3 extends over 15 amino acids. The V gene's germline CDR1 is LNHNV and CDR2 YYDKDF (reference sequence). V lost 8 bases and J lost 1, with 14 bases in between. This sequence was found in an adult in good health. Sequencing was performed on peripheral blood, taken on day 0 of AZD1222 vaccination. The chain couples TRBV15 to TRBJ2-2; D may be TRBD1 or TRBD2 (6 bases each). The CDR3 loop is CATLLGGRNTGELFF. CDR3 sequence (DNA): TGTGCCACCCTGCTCGGGGGCCGGAACACCGGGGAGCTGTTTTTT.